The 26 T cell receptor beta chains listed next were all sequenced from one sample in a study of shared clonotypes between healthy human individuals. Using immunoSEQ multiplex PCR, the repertoire was profiled, and TCRdb retains in-frame clones only, with some absent. In the table there are 2,500,000 or so clones, 85% to 95% of which are singletons. The source material was naive CD4+ T cells from PBMCs. Subset indicated: CD45RA+ positively selected. The receptors here all came from a man younger than 30 in good health. Some clones in this sample may be carry-over from other donors' samples.

The DNA for the CDR3 is TGTGCCAGCAGATTGGACAGGGACCACGAGCAGTACTTC. The encoded protein is CASRLDRDHEQYF. V is TRBV28 and J is TRBJ2-7, with TRBD1 matching over 8 bases. J was trimmed by 5 bases and V by 6 bases; bases with no gene match: 6. The CDR3 is 13 amino acids. Germline CDR1 and CDR2: MDHEN and SYDVKM.

The rearrangement links TRBV27 to TRBJ1-1, with TRBD1 as a possible D gene (5 bases). The CDR3 loop spans 13 amino acids. V was shortened by 2 bases and J by 7 bases, with 11 bases between the two germline ends. Germline CDR1 reads MNHEY; CDR2 reads SMNVEV (reference sequence). The CDR3 bases are TGTGCCAGCAGTTTAGGTCGGGGGGATGAAGCTTTCTTT. Its translation is CASSLGRGDEAFF.

The chain recombines TRBV4-3 with TRBJ2-4, with D unclear. The germline gives CDR1 LGHNA, CDR2 YSLEER. This CDR3 comprises 19 residues. The V end was cut by 2 bases, the J end by 0 bases, with 20 bases between. The chain's CDR3 is CASSQNRIVFSIAKNIQYF. The CDR3 nucleotides read TGCGCCAGCAGCCAAAATCGAATAGTATTCTCCATAGCCAAAAACATTCAGTACTTC.

This clone has just one count. The rearrangement joins TRBV5-1 to TRBJ2-2; D assignment may be TRBD1 or TRBD2 (6 bases each). Between the trimmed V and J ends, which lost 5 bases and 4 bases, there was a span of 18 bases. CDR1 and CDR2 from the germline V gene are SGHRS and YFSETQ. The CDR3 contains 16 residues. The CDR3 sequence is CASSPLGGDITGELFF. As DNA, the CDR3 is TGCGCCAGCAGTCCCTTGGGGGGCGATATCACCGGGGAGCTGTTTTTT.

V usage is TRBV6-4 and J usage is TRBJ2-1; tentative D call: TRBD2 (6 bases). The V end lost 5 bases, the J end lost 0 bases, and 14 bases lay between the germline ends. The CDR3 contains 16 residues. Germline lookup yields CDR1 MRHNA and CDR2 SNTAGT. The DNA for the CDR3 is TGTGCCAGCAGTTCGGCTAGCGCCAGCTCCTACAATGAGCAGTTCTTC. It specifies CASSSASASSYNEQFF.

The V gene is TRBV5-1, the J gene TRBJ2-1, with D maybe TRBD2 (5 bases). The germline V and J ends were trimmed by 0 bases and 2 bases, with 9 bases remaining between them. The CDR3 is 15 amino acids. CDR1 SGHRS and CDR2 YFSETQ come from the germline V gene. CDR3 loop: CASSLASPTYNEQFF. As DNA, the CDR3 is TGCGCCAGCAGCTTGGCTAGCCCAACCTACAATGAGCAGTTCTTC.

The V and J genes are TRBV4-3 and TRBJ2-2; D call uncertain. The V gene lost 0 bases and the J gene lost 1 base, with 12 bases spanning the gap. Germline CDR1 reads LGHNA; CDR2 reads YSLEER. The CDR3 consists of 17 residues. Here the CDR3 reads CASSQDHRRWNTGELFF. The CDR3 bases are TGCGCCAGCAGCCAAGATCACCGCAGGTGGAACACCGGGGAGCTGTTTTTT.

The chain carries TRBV5-8 and TRBJ2-2; D is possibly TRBD2 (6 bases). The CDR3 is 18 residues long. The germline V gene encodes CDR1 SGHTS and CDR2 YDEGEE. V shed 1 base and J shed 6 bases, with 22 bases lying between them. Here the CDR3 reads CASSLYRSGYEVPGELFF. The CDR3 bases are TGTGCCAGCAGCTTGTATCGGAGCGGGTATGAGGTTCCCGGGGAGCTGTTTTTT.

The chain recombines TRBV7-7 with TRBJ2-1, with D possibly matching TRBD1 (7 bases). The CDR3 contains 13 residues. CDR1 and CDR2 (germline): SSHAT, FNYEAQ (reference sequence). V shed 1 base and J shed 11 bases, with 12 bases lying between them. The CDR3 region is CASSLGQGGKQFF. The CDR3 coding sequence is TGTGCCAGCAGCTTAGGACAGGGCGGGAAGCAGTTCTTC.

The chain has TRBV6-5 and TRBJ1-2; possible D gene TRBD1, 6 bases. The CDR3 length is 13 residues. V gave up 7 bases and J gave up 7 bases, with 16 bases separating them. Germline values: CDR1 MNHEY, CDR2 SVGAGI. CDR3 nucleotides: TGTGCCAGCACAAACACAGGGATGAGTGGCTACACCTTC. Translating gives CASTNTGMSGYTF.

This sequence joins TRBV2 and TRBJ1-2; unclear D gene. Trimming stripped 3 bases from V and 2 bases from J, with 10 bases between. Germline CDR1 SNHLY, CDR2 FYNNEI. The CDR3 contains 14 residues. The CDR3 spells CASSDRAGNYGYTF. The CDR3 region has the DNA TGTGCCAGCAGTGATCGGGCAGGCAACTATGGCTACACCTTC.

This chain connects TRBV14 to TRBJ2-2; TRBD1 matches 11 bases. Germline trimming cut 3 bases from V and 2 bases from J; bases unmatched to any gene: 11. This CDR3 has 19 residues. CDR1 and CDR2 from the germline V gene are SGHDN and FVKESK. The CDR3 loop is CASSHLLDRGRPNTGELFF. The CDR3 region has the DNA TGTGCCAGCAGCCACCTACTGGACAGGGGGCGGCCAAACACCGGGGAGCTGTTTTTT.

Comment on this clone: Other nucleotide sequences from this sample produce the same CDR3. The chain carries TRBV18 and TRBJ1-2, with D unclear. The CDR3 runs 15 residues. CDR1 KGHSH and CDR2 LQKENI come from the germline V gene. V was clipped by 3 bases and J by 0 bases, with 11 bases between them. The CDR3 DNA reads TGTGCCAGCTCACCGGCCACGGGCTCTAACTATGGCTACACCTTC. Translated: CASSPATGSNYGYTF.

The chain uses TRBV10-1 and TRBJ2-7; D is perhaps TRBD1 or TRBD2 (6 bases each). This CDR3 contains 14 residues. The ends were cut back, 3 bases at V and 0 bases at J, with 9 bases in the middle. CDR1 WNHNN and CDR2 SYGVQD come from the germline V gene (reference sequence). The CDR3 here is CASSESGASYEQYF. The CDR3 coding sequence is TGCGCCAGCAGTGAATCGGGGGCCTCCTACGAGCAGTACTTC.

The chain carries TRBV6-1 and TRBJ2-5; TRBD2 aligns across 7 bases. V lost 2 bases and J lost 7; bases outside the gene matches: 7. Germline V CDR1 and CDR2: MNHNS, SASEGT. The CDR3 extends over 14 amino acids. The CDR3 region is CASSERSREGTQYF. The CDR3 DNA is TGTGCCAGCAGTGAACGGTCCAGGGAGGGGACCCAGTACTTC.

J is TRBJ2-3 and V is TRBV7-3; no clear D gene. This CDR3 comprises 14 residues. Germline CDR1 SGHTA, CDR2 FQGTGA. V shed 5 bases and J shed 0 bases, with 9 bases lying between them. The CDR3 bases are TGTGCCAGCAGCAAACAGCCGAGCACAGATACGCAGTATTTT. It specifies CASSKQPSTDTQYF.

About this clone itself: This CDR3 is also generated by other DNA sequences in the sample. J is TRBJ2-7 and V is TRBV10-3, with a tentative D call TRBD2 (5 bases). This CDR3 spans 12 amino acids. Germline loops: CDR1 ENHRY, CDR2 SYGVKD. Trimming removed 0 bases at V and 7 bases at J, with 7 bases between. The CDR3 here is CAISESREEQYF. As DNA, the CDR3 is TGTGCCATCAGTGAGTCGAGGGAAGAGCAGTACTTC.

The chain has TRBV28 and TRBJ1-2, with D possibly TRBD1 on 6 matching bases. CDR1 is MDHEN and CDR2 is SYDVKM in the germline V gene. The CDR3 sequence is 13 residues long. Between the trimmed V and J ends, which lost 5 bases and 4 bases, there was a span of 11 bases. DNA of the CDR3: TGTGCCAGCAGTCCGCGGGGGGCCTATGGCTACACCTTC. Protein product: CASSPRGAYGYTF.

The chain uses TRBV11-2 and TRBJ1-1, with 11 bases that match TRBD1. The germline gives CDR1 SGHAT, CDR2 FQNNGV. This CDR3 comprises 14 residues. J was trimmed by 6 bases and V by 5 bases; bases with no gene match: 5. The CDR3 is CASSPDRGLSEAFF. The CDR3 DNA follows: TGTGCCAGCAGCCCGGACAGGGGGCTATCTGAAGCTTTCTTT.

This clone was recorded once. This chain joins TRBV28 and TRBJ2-1; 7 bases are a match to TRBD1. The CDR3 is made up of 14 amino acids. Trimming at V came to 3 bases and at J to 7 bases, leaving 6 bases not matched to a gene. Germline values: CDR1 MDHEN, CDR2 SYDVKM. This CDR3 is CASSLVNRGNEQFF. CDR3 DNA sequence: TGTGCCAGCAGTTTGGTTAACAGGGGAAATGAGCAGTTCTTC.

The genes are TRBV7-2 and TRBJ2-5; no definite D call. CDR3 size: 13 residues. V lost 5 bases and J 1 base, leaving 8 bases between the germline ends. CDR1 and CDR2 from the germline V gene are SGHTA and FQGNSA. Written as DNA, the CDR3 is TGTGCCAGCAGCCCCAGTATCCAAGAGACCCAGTACTTC. This gives the protein CASSPSIQETQYF.

The rearrangement joins TRBV14 to TRBJ2-2; no definite D call. This CDR3 has 15 residues. CDR1 SGHDN and CDR2 FVKESK come from the germline V gene. The V gene lost 4 bases and the J gene lost 1 base, with 10 bases spanning the gap. Written as DNA, the CDR3 is TGTGCCAGCAGCCGTAAGGAGTGGAACACCGGGGAGCTGTTTTTT. Residues: CASSRKEWNTGELFF. Complete variable domain (other parts from reference TRBV14 and TRBJ2-2): EAGVTQFPSHSVIEKGQTVTLRCDPISGHDNLYWYRRVMGKEIKFLLHFVKESKQDESGMPNNRFLAERTGGTYSTLKVQPAELEDSGVYFCASSRKEWNTGELFFGEGSRLTVL.

In this sample, this clone turned up once. This rearrangement joins TRBV6-5 to TRBJ1-3, with a possible D match to TRBD1 (5 bases). The CDR3 is 13 amino acids. The V and J ends lost 4 bases and 7 bases respectively, with 11 bases between them. CDR1 MNHEY and CDR2 SVGAGI come from the germline V gene. CDR3 in amino acids: CASSSAGINTIYF. CDR3 in DNA: TGTGCCAGCAGTTCGGCAGGGATCAACACCATATATTTT.

For the CDR3, the DNA is TGTGCCAGCAGCGTAGCTAGCCGCCCTAATGAAAAACTGTTTTTT. Protein sequence: CASSVASRPNEKLFF. The chain employs TRBV9 and TRBJ1-4; no clear D. The length of the CDR3 is 15 residues. V shed 0 bases and J shed 3 bases, with 9 bases lying between them. CDR1 is SGDLS, CDR2 YYNGEE, per germline.

V is TRBV4-1 and J is TRBJ1-4; possible D gene TRBD1, 5 bases. Trimming took 8 bases from V and 8 from J, leaving 21 bases between them. The germline CDR1 and CDR2 sequences are MGHRA and YSYEKL. The CDR3 has 15 residues. The CDR3 DNA follows: TGCGCCAGCGGAAGGGCGGGGCAGGTAGGCGAAAAACTGTTTTTT. It codes for CASGRAGQVGEKLFF.

As concerns this clone: Other nucleotide sequences in the sample specify the same CDR3. The genes are TRBV5-1 and TRBJ2-2, with unresolved D. V gave up 0 bases and J gave up 3 bases, with 6 bases separating them. Germline CDR1 reads SGHRS; CDR2 reads YFSETQ. CDR3 length equals 14 residues. CDR3 sequence reads: CASSLGMDTGELFF. DNA of the CDR3: TGCGCCAGCAGCTTGGGAATGGACACCGGGGAGCTGTTTTTT. Combining the CDR3 with reference TRBV5-1 and TRBJ2-2 gives the whole variable domain KAGVTQTPRYLIKTRGQQVTLSCSPISGHRSVSWYQQTPGQGLQFLFEYFSETQRNKGNFPGRFSGRQFSNSRSEMNVSTLELGDSALYLCASSLGMDTGELFFGEGSRLTVL.